A selection of T cell receptor beta chains follows, all from one sample in a study of CD8 T cells in ankylosing spondylitis. From the 5' RACE reads, TCRdb called clonotypes with MiXCR, one entry per CDR3 protein. Seen here are about 460,000 distinct CDR3 sequences, under 5.5% observed once, and the top ten hold under 4.5%. Sequenced material: blood, either unsorted or a sorted T cell fraction (not recorded which). The receptors originated from a male donor with ankylosing spondylitis. CDR3s include the opening cysteine and the closing phenylalanine or tryptophan. Each record gives: V gene, J gene, D gene, clone size, CDR3 DNA, CDR3 protein. A D gene is named only where the DNA matches it firmly. Clone sizes are given selectively: once, few, many, or a class where the clone is expanded.

>TRBV25-1|TRBJ2-5|NA|few
TGTGCCAGCAGTGCCACCTCGGAGACCCAGTACTTC
CASSATSETQYF
>TRBV12-3/TRBV12-4|TRBJ2-1|TRBD2|many
TGTGCCAGCAGAGGATCATCGGCGGGAGGGGGCAATGAGCAGTTCTTC
CASRGSSAGGGNEQFF
>TRBV6-2/TRBV6-3|TRBJ1-5|NA|few
TGTGCCAGCAGTCGTACAGGCATCAATCAGCCCCAGCATTTT
CASSRTGINQPQHF
>TRBV4-1|TRBJ1-3|NA|few
TGCGCCAGCAGCCAAGATCCCTTCAACACCATATATTTT
CASSQDPFNTIYF
>TRBV4-3|TRBJ1-1|NA|many
TGCGCCAGCAGCCAGGAGACTACAGTGAACACTGAAGCTTTCTTT
CASSQETTVNTEAFF
>TRBV18|TRBJ1-1|TRBD1|many
TGTGCCAGCTCACCAATACAGGACAGGGGCTTGTCAATCTCTGAAGCTTTCTTT
CASSPIQDRGLSISEAFF
>TRBV7-2|TRBJ1-1|NA|many
TGTGCCAGCAGTCTTATTGAACTTGAAGCTTTCTTT
CASSLIELEAFF
>TRBV6-5|TRBJ2-6|NA|many
TGTGCCAGCAGTTACTCGAACCGGTTGGTTGGGGCCAACGTCCTGACTTTC
CASSYSNRLVGANVLTF
>TRBV5-1|TRBJ2-2|TRBD1|NA
TGCGCCAGCAGAGAACAGGGGTCATCCGGGGAGCTGTTTTTT
CASREQGSSGELFF
>TRBV6-1|TRBJ2-7|NA|many
TGTGCCAGCAGTGATTTGGCAGGCGTCTCCTACGAGCAGTACTTC
CASSDLAGVSYEQYF
>TRBV20-1|TRBJ2-3|NA|NA
TGCAGTGCTAGAGATTACGGTTATACGCAGTATTTT
CSARDYGYTQYF
>TRBV20-1|TRBJ2-3|NA|many
TGCAGTGCTACTCGTACGCAGTATTTT
CSATRTQYF
>TRBV5-6|TRBJ2-2|TRBD1|many
TGTGCCAGCAGTTCGACCAGGGGGTGGTACACCGGGGAGCTGTTTTTT
CASSSTRGWYTGELFF
>TRBV18|TRBJ1-5|TRBD1|many
TGTGCCAGCTCACACGGGACAGGGGCAAATCAGCCCCAGCATTTT
CASSHGTGANQPQHF
>TRBV20-1|TRBJ2-3|NA|many
TGCAGTGCTACAGGGGATGGGGGCACAGATACGCAGTATTTT
CSATGDGGTDTQYF
>TRBV29-1|TRBJ2-7|NA|NA
TGCAGCGTTGGGACGTTGCCCGACGAGCAGTACTTC
CSVGTLPDEQYF
>TRBV7-3|TRBJ2-3|TRBD2|NA
TGTGCCAGCAGCTTAAAACGGGGGGACGCGGATACGCAGTATTTT
CASSLKRGDADTQYF
>TRBV5-6|TRBJ2-2|NA|few
TGTGCCAGCAGCTGGGCAGGGGCGGGCACCGGGGAGCTGTTTTTT
CASSWAGAGTGELFF
>TRBV24-1|TRBJ1-2|NA|many
TGTGCCACCAGTGATTCTGGCAGAGGCTATGGCTACACCTTC
CATSDSGRGYGYTF
>TRBV28|TRBJ2-3|NA|NA
TGTGCCAGCCCCCCTCCCTCGGGCAGAATCACAGATACGCAGTATTTT
CASPPPSGRITDTQYF
>TRBV4-3|TRBJ2-3|TRBD1|many
TGCGCCAGCAGCCAGCAAGGACAGGGGGCAACAGATACGCAGTATTTT
CASSQQGQGATDTQYF
>TRBV6-5|TRBJ1-2|NA|many
TGTGCCAGCAGTTCCAGGGAGGACTATGGCTACACCTTC
CASSSREDYGYTF
>TRBV6-1|TRBJ1-1|NA|many
TGTGCCAGCAAACGTTGGACGAACACTGAAGCTTTCTTT
CASKRWTNTEAFF
>TRBV5-5|TRBJ2-7|NA|many
TGTGCCAGCAGCTTGGATCCTATTGGGGCCCTCTCCTACGAGCAGTACTTC
CASSLDPIGALSYEQYF